This TCR beta chain was documented in a study of blood T cell repertoires in COVID-19. In the study overall: The United States, Italy and Spain supplied acute and convalescent COVID-19 samples. The analysed material was cDNA or gDNA that came from T cells, B-cell-depleted T cells, or PBMCs.

The V and J ends lost 4 bases and 2 bases, in that order; junction bases with no gene match: 7. Germline V gene data show CDR1 as SGHDN and CDR2 as FVKESK. This CDR3 is 16 amino acids long. In the study's own analysis: Estimation of nucleated cell counts was performed using reference gene primer amplification. Here immunoSEQ multiplex PCR was the method, and the copy in TCRdb shows in-frame clones only, minus some. V, J and clone size reflect that table, while D and trimming were determined from the DNA. In the table there are about 240,000 clones, roughly 85% of which are singletons. Sequenced sample: peripheral blood. The sequence was collected from a woman between 18 and 29 years old with acute or convalescent COVID-19. V is TRBV14 and J is TRBJ2-5, with 10 nucleotides matching TRBD1. The CDR3 nucleotides are TGTGCCAGCAGCCTGGGGACAGGGGTGCGACAAGAGACCCAGTACTTC. Residues: CASSLGTGVRQETQYF.